These 30 T cell receptor beta chains were all obtained from the same sample, sequenced in a study of blood T cell repertoires in COVID-19. TCRdb's table, derived via immunoSEQ multiplex PCR, lists solely in-frame clones and lacks some. In the table there are 85,000 to 100,000 clones, about 83% of which are singletons. The material sequenced was peripheral blood. The receptor source for this set is a woman aged 55-70 years with COVID-19, enrolled during active disease.

The chain has TRBV5-1 and TRBJ2-3; TRBD2 is a possible D gene (6 bases). Trimming pared 0 bases from V and 0 bases from J, leaving 11 bases between. Germline loops: CDR1 SGHRS, CDR2 YFSETQ. The CDR3 sequence is 16 residues long. This CDR3 reads CASSLALAKSTDTQYF. In nucleotides, the CDR3 is TGCGCCAGCAGCTTGGCCCTAGCGAAAAGCACAGATACGCAGTATTTT.

The chain employs TRBV4-2 and TRBJ1-1, with D perhaps TRBD1 (5 bases). The CDR3 is made up of 15 amino acids. Trimming left V 0 bases short and J 3 bases short, with 11 bases between. Germline CDR1 reads LGHNA; CDR2 reads YNFKEQ. The CDR3 DNA reads TGTGCCAGCAGCCAAGAGTTGCAGGGATACACTGAAGCTTTCTTT. Translating gives CASSQELQGYTEAFF.

This clone was seen a handful of times. The chain recombines TRBV6-2 or TRBV6-3 with TRBJ1-1; D unclear. Per germline, CDR1 MNHEY and CDR2 SVGEGT. V was clipped by 1 base and J by 6 bases, with 12 bases between them. This CDR3 comprises 14 residues. The chain's CDR3 is CASSYWHTRAEAFF. The CDR3 DNA reads as TGTGCCAGCAGTTACTGGCACACTAGAGCTGAAGCTTTCTTT.

This clone was counted once. The chain employs TRBV7-9 and TRBJ2-5; 8 bases match TRBD2. Germline V CDR1 and CDR2: SEHNR, FQNEAQ (reference sequence). The CDR3 extends over 14 amino acids. J gave up 5 bases and V 5 bases, and 7 bases lay outside the gene matches. The CDR3 is CASSPRGGGETQYF. CDR3 bases: TGTGCCAGCAGCCCCCGGGGCGGGGGGGAGACCCAGTACTTC.

V gene TRBV7-2 combines with J gene TRBJ1-2, with 7 nucleotides matching TRBD1. J gave up 0 bases and V 4 bases, and 8 bases lay outside the gene matches. The germline V gene has CDR1 SGHTA and CDR2 FQGNSA. This CDR3 spans 16 amino acids. CDR3 region: CASSSNYRGANYGYTF. Here the CDR3 DNA reads TGTGCCAGCAGCTCTAATTACAGGGGAGCTAACTATGGCTACACCTTC.

V usage is TRBV3-1 (or the pseudogene TRBV3-2) and J usage is TRBJ1-2; 7 nucleotides match TRBD1. V dropped 4 bases and J dropped 2; count of bases not matched to a gene: 1. The CDR3 contains 13 residues. The germline gives CDR1 LGHDT, CDR2 YNNKEL (reference sequence). CDR3 in DNA: TGTGCCAGCAGCCCGGGACAGAACTATGGCTACACCTTC. Protein product: CASSPGQNYGYTF.

The chain combines TRBV12-3 or TRBV12-4 with TRBJ1-2; possible D gene TRBD1, 5 bases. V lost 6 bases, J lost 4 bases, and 12 bases lay in between. The CDR3 contains 13 residues. In nucleotides, the CDR3 is TGTGCCAGCAGACCACAGGAGATCTATGGCTACACCTTC. The encoded protein is CASRPQEIYGYTF.

The chain uses TRBV24-1 and TRBJ2-1; 16 bases line up with TRBD2. Germline CDR1 is KGHDR and CDR2 is SFDVKD. The V and J ends lost 3 bases and 4 bases, in that order; junction bases with no gene match: 5. This CDR3 comprises 18 residues. The CDR3 region is CATSDPGTSGGAYNEQFF. CDR3 DNA sequence: TGTGCCACCAGTGATCCCGGGACTAGCGGGGGGGCGTACAATGAGCAGTTCTTC.

The rearrangement uses TRBV4-2 and TRBJ2-3, with a possible D match to TRBD2 (6 bases). CDR1 and CDR2 from the germline V gene are LGHNA and YNFKEQ. V dropped 3 bases and J dropped 13 bases, with 20 bases sitting between them. This CDR3 region has 14 residues. The CDR3 is CASSHPTSTHEEYF. Here the CDR3 DNA reads TGTGCCAGCAGCCACCCGACTAGTACCCACGAGGAGTATTTT.

The chain carries TRBV7-8 and TRBJ1-1; 8 bases agree with TRBD1. The CDR3 length is 13 residues. Germline V gene sequence: CDR1 SGHVS, CDR2 FQNEAQ. J was trimmed by 4 bases and V by 7 bases; bases with no gene match: 5. The CDR3 DNA reads TGTGCCAGCACCCCTACAGGGGGCACTGAAGCTTTCTTT. The encoded protein is CASTPTGGTEAFF. Complete variable domain (other parts from reference TRBV7-8 and TRBJ1-1): GAGVSQSPRYKVAKRGQDVALRCDPISGHVSLFWYQQALGQGPEFLTYFQNEAQLDKSGLPSDRFFAERPEGSVSTLKIQRTQQEDSAVYLCASTPTGGTEAFFGQGTRLTVV.

The chain links TRBV12-3 or TRBV12-4 to TRBJ2-7; 9 bases fit TRBD1. The trim removed 6 bases at V and 6 bases at J, leaving 6 bases unmatched. This CDR3 contains 13 residues. CDR3 nucleotide sequence: TGTGCCAGCAGGCGGGACAGGGAGGGCGAGCAGTACTTC. Protein product: CASRRDREGEQYF.

The rearrangement uses TRBV30 and TRBJ1-4; tentative D call: TRBD1 (6 bases). V lost 1 base, J lost 5 bases, and 8 bases lay in between. Germline lookup yields CDR1 GTSNPN and CDR2 SVGIG (reference sequence). The CDR3 has 13 residues. The CDR3 nucleotides read TGTGCCTGGAGTGGGCAGGGGAATGAAAAACTGTTTTTT. Encoded protein: CAWSGQGNEKLFF.

The chain joins TRBV12-3 or TRBV12-4 to TRBJ2-2; a possible D gene is TRBD1 (5 bases). Trimming cost V 3 bases and J 7 bases, with 9 bases left between them. This CDR3 contains 13 residues. In DNA, the CDR3 is TGTGCCAGCAGTTTCTGGGGCGGCGGGGAGCTGTTTTTT. Translation gives CASSFWGGGELFF.

This sequence joins TRBV11-2 and TRBJ2-7; D may be TRBD1 (5 bases). Trimming removed 3 bases at V and 3 bases at J, with 9 bases between. The CDR3 sequence is 13 residues long. Germline CDR1 reads SGHAT; CDR2 reads FQNNGV. The CDR3 spells CASSFNRGYEQYF. CDR3 nucleotides: TGTGCCAGCAGCTTTAATAGGGGCTACGAGCAGTACTTC.

This chain links TRBV5-4 with TRBJ1-1; 8 positions agree with TRBD1. The CDR3 totals 13 residues. Trimming at V came to 1 base and at J to 9 bases, leaving 5 bases not matched to a gene. Germline lookup yields CDR1 SGHNT and CDR2 YYREEE (reference sequence). DNA for the CDR3: TGTGCCAGCAGCTTGCTGGACAGGGAGAAAGCTTTCTTT. As protein: CASSLLDREKAFF.

CDR3: CASRSGTGNSPLHF. DNA for the CDR3: TGTGCCAGCAGATCCGGGACAGGGAATTCACCCCTCCACTTT. V is TRBV6-5 and J is TRBJ1-6; TRBD1 matches 9 bases. From germline, CDR1 is MNHEY and CDR2 SVGAGI. Germline trimming cut 6 bases from V and 7 bases from J; bases unmatched to any gene: 4. This CDR3 region has 14 residues.

Of note for this clone: A read error is likely, as this CDR3 ends without the conserved phenylalanine or tryptophan. The DNA is left out, because the CDR3 cannot be placed on it with certainty; the CDR3 is given as TCRdb lists it. V gene TRBV30 combines with J gene TRBJ2-7; the D call in the table, TRBD2, was not verified against the DNA. The CDR3 length is 8 residues, termini included. Per germline, CDR1 GTSNPN and CDR2 SVGIG (reference sequence). This CDR3 is CAWSSYRG.

The chain combines TRBV4-1 with TRBJ2-1; 10 bases fit TRBD2. The CDR3 has 15 residues. V trimming: 2 bases; J trimming: 6 bases; junction bases outside the gene matches: 4. Germline lookup yields CDR1 MGHRA and CDR2 YSYEKL. This chain's CDR3 is CASSQSSGGLNEQFF. As DNA, the CDR3 is TGCGCCAGCAGCCAATCTAGCGGGGGACTCAATGAGCAGTTCTTC.

CDR3 DNA sequence: TGTGCCAGCCCAGGGGGTGATGCCTACGAGCAGTACTTC. It translates to CASPGGDAYEQYF. V is TRBV12-3 or TRBV12-4 and J is TRBJ2-7; 7 bases line up with TRBD1. V lost 8 bases, J lost 2 bases, and 6 bases stayed unmatched. The CDR3 has 13 amino acids.

The chain uses TRBV5-1 and TRBJ2-3; TRBD2 agrees at 10 bases. This CDR3 spans 15 amino acids. V shed 0 bases and J 5 bases; nucleotides not matched to a gene: 3. The germline CDR1 and CDR2 sequences are SGHRS and YFSETQ. The CDR3 nucleotides are TGCGCCAGCAGCTTGGATACTAGCGGGATAGATACGCAGTATTTT. It yields the protein CASSLDTSGIDTQYF.

This chain connects TRBV4-2 to TRBJ1-1; D remains ambiguous. The V gene's germline CDR1 is LGHNA and CDR2 YNFKEQ. Trimming pared 4 bases from V and 3 bases from J, leaving 9 bases between. The CDR3 sequence is 13 residues long. CDR3 nucleotide sequence: TGTGCCAGCAGCCCCCGCAGGTACACTGAAGCTTTCTTT. This sequence encodes CASSPRRYTEAFF.

The J gene is TRBJ2-7, the V gene TRBV7-9; 11 bases align to TRBD2. Per the germline V gene, CDR1 is SEHNR and CDR2 is FQNEAQ (reference sequence). Trimming cost V 4 bases and J 2 bases; bases outside gene matches: 4. CDR3 length equals 15 residues. CDR3 residues: CASSSGLADAYEQYF. DNA of the CDR3: TGTGCCAGCAGCTCGGGACTAGCGGATGCCTACGAGCAGTACTTC.

The chain is built from TRBV18 and TRBJ1-2; 8 bases agree with TRBD1. The trim removed 3 bases at V and 5 bases at J, leaving 8 bases unmatched. The CDR3 extends over 15 amino acids. Germline V lookup: CDR1 KGHSH, CDR2 LQKENI. The CDR3 DNA follows: TGTGCCAGCTCACCTCCTAGGGGACAGGTTTATGGCTACACCTTC. It is translated as CASSPPRGQVYGYTF.

The chain recombines TRBV5-1 with TRBJ2-1, with 12 bases aligning to TRBD1. Germline loops: CDR1 SGHRS, CDR2 YFSETQ. With 4 bases clipped from V and 8 bases from J, the junction kept 7 bases outside the gene matches. The CDR3 sequence is 15 residues long. The CDR3 nucleotides are TGCGCCAGCAGCGACCCGGGACAGGGGGCCCATGAGCAGTTCTTC. Encoded protein: CASSDPGQGAHEQFF.

The V and J genes are TRBV7-9 and TRBJ2-1; TRBD2 agrees at 8 bases. Unmatched junction bases numbered 6, after V lost 1 base and J lost 7 bases. Germline V gene lookup returns CDR1 SEHNR and CDR2 FQNEAQ (reference sequence). This CDR3 spans 15 amino acids. The CDR3 region is CASSLVERGRNEQFF. CDR3 nucleotides: TGTGCCAGCAGCTTAGTCGAGCGGGGGCGGAATGAGCAGTTCTTC.

The chain recombines TRBV15 with TRBJ2-3, with 7 bases matching TRBD2. With V trimmed by 1 base and J by 3 bases, 1 base remained unmatched. CDR3 size: 14 residues. Germline V lookup: CDR1 LNHNV, CDR2 YYDKDF (reference sequence). The CDR3 bases are TGTGCCACCAGCAGAGGCGGGGGTACAGATACGCAGTATTTT. This encodes CATSRGGGTDTQYF.

V gene TRBV5-1 combines with J gene TRBJ2-5, with TRBD2 as a possible D gene (5 bases). V lost 3 bases, J lost 1 base, and 13 bases lay in between. The germline V gene has CDR1 SGHRS and CDR2 YFSETQ. The CDR3 loop spans 15 amino acids. CDR3 amino acids: CASSSLQAAQETQYF. DNA of the CDR3: TGCGCCAGCAGCTCCCTTCAAGCGGCCCAAGAGACCCAGTACTTC.

The chain has TRBV7-2 and TRBJ2-7, with D perhaps TRBD1 (5 bases). V gave up 5 bases and J gave up 4 bases, with 21 bases separating them. The CDR3 is 16 amino acids. CDR1 is SGHTA and CDR2 is FQGNSA in the germline V gene. DNA of the CDR3: TGTGCCAGCAGCCCCGGGTTCGGGCTATCAGGGTACGAGCAGTACTTC. Translation gives CASSPGFGLSGYEQYF.

This clone was seen just once. This chain connects TRBV7-8 to TRBJ2-1; D is possibly TRBD1 (5 bases). CDR1 and CDR2 from the germline V gene are SGHVS and FQNEAQ. Trimming shortened V by 1 base and J by 9 bases, and 16 bases separated the two germline ends. This CDR3 spans 15 amino acids. CDR3 loop: CASSLGRAGQAEQFF. CDR3 in DNA: TGTGCCAGCAGCTTAGGCAGGGCTGGCCAGGCTGAGCAGTTCTTC.

The gene calls are TRBV7-8 and TRBJ2-5; TRBD1 might be the D (5 bases). The CDR3 is 15 amino acids. The V and J ends lost 0 bases and 5 bases respectively, with 13 bases between them. Looked up from germline, CDR1 is SGHVS and CDR2 is FQNEAQ. CDR3 DNA sequence: TGTGCCAGCAGCTTAGCGTGGACACCAGGGGAGACCCAGTACTTC. Amino acid sequence: CASSLAWTPGETQYF.